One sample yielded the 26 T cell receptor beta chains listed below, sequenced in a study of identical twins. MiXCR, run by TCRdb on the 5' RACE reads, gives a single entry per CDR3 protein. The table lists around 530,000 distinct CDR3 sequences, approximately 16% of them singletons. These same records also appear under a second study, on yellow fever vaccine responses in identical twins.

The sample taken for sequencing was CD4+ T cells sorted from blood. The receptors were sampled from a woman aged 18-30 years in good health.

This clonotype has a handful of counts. CDR3 in amino acids: CASSSRVNEQFF. The CDR3 nucleotides are TGTGCCAGCAGCTCAAGGGTCAATGAGCAGTTCTTC. V is TRBV7-9 and J is TRBJ2-1; D remains unclear. The CDR3 has 12 amino acids. Between the trimmed V and J ends, which lost 4 bases and 6 bases, there was a span of 7 bases. CDR1 is SEHNR and CDR2 is FQNEAQ in the germline V gene (reference sequence). The whole variable domain, filled in from reference TRBV7-9 and TRBJ2-1, reads DTGVSQNPRHKITKRGQNVTFRCDPISEHNRLYWYRQTLGQGPEFLTYFQNEAQLEKSRLLSDRFSAERPKGSFSTLEIQRTEQGDSAMYLCASSSRVNEQFFGPGTRLTVL.

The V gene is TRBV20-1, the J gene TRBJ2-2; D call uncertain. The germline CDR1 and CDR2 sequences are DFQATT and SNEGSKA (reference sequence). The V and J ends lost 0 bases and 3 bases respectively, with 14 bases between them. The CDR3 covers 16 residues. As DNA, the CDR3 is TGCAGTGCTAGAGAAGTAGGTAGCATCGACACCGGGGAGCTGTTTTTT. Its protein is CSAREVGSIDTGELFF.

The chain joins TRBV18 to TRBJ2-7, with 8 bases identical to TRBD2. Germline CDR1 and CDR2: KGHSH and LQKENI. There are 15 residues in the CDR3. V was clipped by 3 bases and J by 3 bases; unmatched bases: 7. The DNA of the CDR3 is TGTGCCAGCTCACCGGCGGGGGGAGGAATCTACGAGCAGTACTTC. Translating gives CASSPAGGGIYEQYF.

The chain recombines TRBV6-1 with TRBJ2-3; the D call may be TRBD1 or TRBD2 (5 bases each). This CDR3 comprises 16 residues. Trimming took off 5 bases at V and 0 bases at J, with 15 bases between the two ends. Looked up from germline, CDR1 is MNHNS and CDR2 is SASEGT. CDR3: CASSPGAVASTDTQYF. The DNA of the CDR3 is TGTGCCAGCAGTCCCGGGGCAGTCGCTAGCACAGATACGCAGTATTTT.

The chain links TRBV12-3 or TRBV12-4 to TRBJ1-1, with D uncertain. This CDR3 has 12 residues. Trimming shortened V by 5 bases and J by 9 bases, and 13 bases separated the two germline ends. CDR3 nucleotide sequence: TGTGCCAGCAGTCAGGCCGGGCATAAAGCTTTCTTT. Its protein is CASSQAGHKAFF.

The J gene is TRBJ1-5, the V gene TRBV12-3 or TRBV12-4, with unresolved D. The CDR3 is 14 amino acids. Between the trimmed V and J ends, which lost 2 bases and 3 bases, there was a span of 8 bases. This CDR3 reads CASSLRESNQPQHF. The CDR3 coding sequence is TGTGCCAGCAGTTTAAGGGAATCCAATCAGCCCCAGCATTTT.

The CDR3, as DNA: TGCGCCAGCAGCTTGGAAAGGCAGGGGACCACTGAAGCTTTCTTT. Protein product: CASSLERQGTTEAFF. The J gene is TRBJ1-1, the V gene TRBV5-1, with D possibly TRBD1 on 6 matching bases. The CDR3 has 15 amino acids. The germline V and J ends were trimmed by 0 bases and 4 bases, with 13 bases remaining between them. Germline V gene data show CDR1 as SGHRS and CDR2 as YFSETQ.

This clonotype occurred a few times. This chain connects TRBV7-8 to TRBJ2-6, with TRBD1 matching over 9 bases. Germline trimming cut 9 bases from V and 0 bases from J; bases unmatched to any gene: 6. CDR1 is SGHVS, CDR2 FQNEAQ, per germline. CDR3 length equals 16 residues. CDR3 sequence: CARGDRAHSGANVLTF. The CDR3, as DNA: TGTGCCAGGGGGGACAGGGCCCACTCTGGGGCCAACGTCCTGACTTTC.

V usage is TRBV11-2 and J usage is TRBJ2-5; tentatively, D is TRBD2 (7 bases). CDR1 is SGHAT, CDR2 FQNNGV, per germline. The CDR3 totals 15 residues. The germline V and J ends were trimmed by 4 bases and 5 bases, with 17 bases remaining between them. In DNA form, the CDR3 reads TGTGCCAGCAGCTCTCTGAGGGGGGGGCAGGAGACCCAGTACTTC. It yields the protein CASSSLRGGQETQYF.

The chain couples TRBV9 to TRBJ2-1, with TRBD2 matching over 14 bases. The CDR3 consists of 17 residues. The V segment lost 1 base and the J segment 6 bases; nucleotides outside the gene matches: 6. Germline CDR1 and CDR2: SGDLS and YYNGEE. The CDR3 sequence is CASSVLLTSGGANEQFF. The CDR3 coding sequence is TGTGCCAGCAGCGTACTCCTGACTAGCGGGGGGGCCAATGAGCAGTTCTTC.

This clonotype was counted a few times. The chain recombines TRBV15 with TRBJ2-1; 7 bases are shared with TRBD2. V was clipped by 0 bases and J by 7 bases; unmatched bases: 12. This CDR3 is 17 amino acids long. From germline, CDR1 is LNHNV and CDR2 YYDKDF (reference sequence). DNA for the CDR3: TGTGCCACCAGCAGAGATCTAACCAGCGGGGTCAGGAATGAGCAGTTCTTC. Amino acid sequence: CATSRDLTSGVRNEQFF.

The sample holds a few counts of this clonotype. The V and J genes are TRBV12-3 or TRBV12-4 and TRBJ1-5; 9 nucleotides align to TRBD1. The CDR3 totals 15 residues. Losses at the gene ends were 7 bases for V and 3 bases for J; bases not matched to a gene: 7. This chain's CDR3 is CASTRTGVSNQPQHF. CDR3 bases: TGTGCCAGCACCAGGACAGGGGTTTCCAATCAGCCCCAGCATTTT.

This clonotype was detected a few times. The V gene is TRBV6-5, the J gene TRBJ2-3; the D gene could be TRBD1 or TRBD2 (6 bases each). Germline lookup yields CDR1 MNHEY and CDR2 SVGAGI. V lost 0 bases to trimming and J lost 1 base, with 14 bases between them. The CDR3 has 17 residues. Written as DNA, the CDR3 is TGTGCCAGCAGTTACTCATCAGCCGGGGGCGGCACAGATACGCAGTATTTT. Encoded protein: CASSYSSAGGGTDTQYF.

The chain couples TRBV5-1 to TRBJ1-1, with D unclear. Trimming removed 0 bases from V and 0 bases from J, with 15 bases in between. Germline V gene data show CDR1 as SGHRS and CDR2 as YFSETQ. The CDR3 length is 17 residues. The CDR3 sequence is CASSLDGNAAVNTEAFF. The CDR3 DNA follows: TGCGCCAGCAGCTTGGACGGGAACGCGGCCGTGAACACTGAAGCTTTCTTT.

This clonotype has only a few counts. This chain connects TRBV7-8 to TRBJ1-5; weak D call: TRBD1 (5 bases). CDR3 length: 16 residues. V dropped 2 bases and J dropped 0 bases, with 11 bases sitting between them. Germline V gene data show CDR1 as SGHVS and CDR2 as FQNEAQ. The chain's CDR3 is CASSLSGTYSNQPQHF. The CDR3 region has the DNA TGTGCCAGCAGCTTATCTGGGACCTATAGCAATCAGCCCCAGCATTTT.

The CDR3 bases are TGTGCCAGCAGGAGGGGATTCACTAATGAAAAACTGTTTTTT. As protein: CASRRGFTNEKLFF. The chain carries TRBV12-3 or TRBV12-4 and TRBJ1-4; maybe TRBD1 (5 bases). The CDR3 length is 14 residues. V gave up 6 bases and J gave up 2 bases, with 10 bases separating them.

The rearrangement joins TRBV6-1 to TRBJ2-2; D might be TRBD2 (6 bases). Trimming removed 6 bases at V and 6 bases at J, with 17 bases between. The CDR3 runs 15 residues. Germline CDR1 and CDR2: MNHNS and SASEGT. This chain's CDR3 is CASSRKLAFAGELFF. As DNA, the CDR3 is TGTGCCAGCAGCCGTAAACTAGCATTTGCCGGGGAGCTGTTTTTT.

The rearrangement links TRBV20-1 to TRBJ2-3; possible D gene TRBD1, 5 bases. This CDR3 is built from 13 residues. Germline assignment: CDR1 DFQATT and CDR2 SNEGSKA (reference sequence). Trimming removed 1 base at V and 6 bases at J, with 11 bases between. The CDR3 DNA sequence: TGCAGTGCTAGAGGGGGCTTCGGGGATACGCAGTATTTT. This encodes CSARGGFGDTQYF.

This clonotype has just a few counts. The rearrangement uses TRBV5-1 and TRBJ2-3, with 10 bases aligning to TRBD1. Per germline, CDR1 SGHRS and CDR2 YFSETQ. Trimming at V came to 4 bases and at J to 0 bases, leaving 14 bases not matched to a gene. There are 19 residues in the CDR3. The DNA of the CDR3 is TGCGCCAGCAGCCTACATTACCGGGACAGGGGAATGAGCACAGATACGCAGTATTTT. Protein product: CASSLHYRDRGMSTDTQYF.

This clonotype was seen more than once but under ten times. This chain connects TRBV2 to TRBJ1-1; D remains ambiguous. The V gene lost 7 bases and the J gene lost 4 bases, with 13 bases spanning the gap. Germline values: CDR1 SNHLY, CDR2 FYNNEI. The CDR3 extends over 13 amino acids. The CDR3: CASNVLLTTEAFF. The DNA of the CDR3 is TGTGCCAGCAACGTTCTTCTTACCACTGAAGCTTTCTTT.

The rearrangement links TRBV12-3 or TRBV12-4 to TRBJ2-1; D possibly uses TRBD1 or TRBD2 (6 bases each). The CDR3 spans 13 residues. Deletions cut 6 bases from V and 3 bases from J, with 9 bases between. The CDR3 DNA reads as TGTGCCAGCAGGGGGGGCCTCTACAATGAGCAGTTCTTC. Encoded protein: CASRGGLYNEQFF.

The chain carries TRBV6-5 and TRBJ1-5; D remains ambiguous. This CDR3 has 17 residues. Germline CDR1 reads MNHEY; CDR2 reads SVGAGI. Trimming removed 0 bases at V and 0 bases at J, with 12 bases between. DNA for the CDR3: TGTGCCAGCAGTTACTCAGAGACGACAATTAGCAATCAGCCCCAGCATTTT. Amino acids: CASSYSETTISNQPQHF.

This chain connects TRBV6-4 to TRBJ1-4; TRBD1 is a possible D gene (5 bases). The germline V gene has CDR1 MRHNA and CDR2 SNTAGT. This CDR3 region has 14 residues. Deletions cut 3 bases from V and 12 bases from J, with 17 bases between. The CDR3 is CASSETELGTQLFF. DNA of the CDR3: TGTGCCAGCAGTGAAACCGAACTGGGGACGCAACTGTTTTTT.

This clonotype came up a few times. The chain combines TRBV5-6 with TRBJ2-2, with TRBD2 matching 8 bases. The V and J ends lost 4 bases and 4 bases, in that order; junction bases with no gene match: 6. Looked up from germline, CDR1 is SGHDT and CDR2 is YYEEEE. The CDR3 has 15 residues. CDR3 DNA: TGTGCCAGCAGCCGGGGACTAGAGTCCACCGGGGAGCTGTTTTTT. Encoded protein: CASSRGLESTGELFF.

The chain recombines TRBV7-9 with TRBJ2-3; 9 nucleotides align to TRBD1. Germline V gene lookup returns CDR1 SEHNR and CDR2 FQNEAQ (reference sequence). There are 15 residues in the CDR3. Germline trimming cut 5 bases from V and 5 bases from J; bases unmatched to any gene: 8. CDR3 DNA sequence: TGTGCCAGCAGCCGGAGGACAGGGGTAGTAGATACGCAGTATTTT. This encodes CASSRRTGVVDTQYF.

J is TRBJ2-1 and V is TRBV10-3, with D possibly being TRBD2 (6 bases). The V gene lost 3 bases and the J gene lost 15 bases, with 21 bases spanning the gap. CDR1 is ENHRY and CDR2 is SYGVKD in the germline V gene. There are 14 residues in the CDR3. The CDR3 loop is CAISDGAQNGGMFF. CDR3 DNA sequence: TGTGCCATCAGTGATGGGGCCCAAAACGGGGGAATGTTCTTC.